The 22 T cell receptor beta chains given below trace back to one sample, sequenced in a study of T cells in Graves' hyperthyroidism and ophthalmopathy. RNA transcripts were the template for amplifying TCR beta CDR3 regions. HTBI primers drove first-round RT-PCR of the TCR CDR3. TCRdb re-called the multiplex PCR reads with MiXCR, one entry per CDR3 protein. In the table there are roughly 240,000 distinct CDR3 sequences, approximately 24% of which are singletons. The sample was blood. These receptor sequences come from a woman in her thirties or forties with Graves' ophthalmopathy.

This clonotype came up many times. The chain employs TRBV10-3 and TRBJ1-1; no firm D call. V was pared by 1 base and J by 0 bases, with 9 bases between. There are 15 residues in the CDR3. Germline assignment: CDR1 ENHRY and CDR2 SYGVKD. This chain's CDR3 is CAISEYGVLNTEAFF. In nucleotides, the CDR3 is TGTGCCATCAGTGAGTATGGGGTACTGAACACTGAAGCTTTCTTT.

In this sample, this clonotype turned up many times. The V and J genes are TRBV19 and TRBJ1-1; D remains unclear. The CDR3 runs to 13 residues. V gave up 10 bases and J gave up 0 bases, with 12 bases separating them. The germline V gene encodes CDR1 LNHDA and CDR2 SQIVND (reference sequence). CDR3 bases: TGTGCCACTCGGTTATCGTTGAACACTGAAGCTTTCTTT. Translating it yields CATRLSLNTEAFF.

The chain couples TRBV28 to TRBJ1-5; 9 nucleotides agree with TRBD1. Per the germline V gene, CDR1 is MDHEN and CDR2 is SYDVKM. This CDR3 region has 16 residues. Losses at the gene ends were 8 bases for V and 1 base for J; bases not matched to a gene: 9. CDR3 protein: CASGTLDRGSNQPQHF. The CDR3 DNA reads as TGTGCCAGCGGTACTTTGGACAGGGGAAGCAATCAGCCCCAGCATTTT.

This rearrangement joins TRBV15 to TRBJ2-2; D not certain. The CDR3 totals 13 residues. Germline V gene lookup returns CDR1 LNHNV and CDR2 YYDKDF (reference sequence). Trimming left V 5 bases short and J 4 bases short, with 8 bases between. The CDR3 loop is CATSVLSTGELFF. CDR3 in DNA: TGTGCCACCAGCGTCCTCTCCACCGGGGAGCTGTTTTTT.

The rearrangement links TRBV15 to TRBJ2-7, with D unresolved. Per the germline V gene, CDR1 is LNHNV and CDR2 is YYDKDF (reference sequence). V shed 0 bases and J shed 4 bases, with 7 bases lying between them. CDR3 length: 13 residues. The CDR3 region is CATSRDLSYEQYF. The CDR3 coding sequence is TGTGCCACCAGCAGAGATCTCTCATACGAGCAGTACTTC. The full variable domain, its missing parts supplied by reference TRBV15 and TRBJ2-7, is DAMVIQNPRYQVTQFGKPVTLSCSQTLNHNVMYWYQQKSSQAPKLLFHYYDKDFNNEADTPDNFQSRRPNTSFCFLDIRSPGLGDTAMYLCATSRDLSYEQYFGPGTRLTVT.

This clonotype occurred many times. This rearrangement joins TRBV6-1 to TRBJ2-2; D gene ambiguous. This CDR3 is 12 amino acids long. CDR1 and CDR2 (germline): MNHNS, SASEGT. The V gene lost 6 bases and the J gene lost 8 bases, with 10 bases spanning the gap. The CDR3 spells CASRVATGELFF. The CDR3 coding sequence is TGTGCCAGCAGGGTTGCAACAGGGGAGCTGTTTTTT.

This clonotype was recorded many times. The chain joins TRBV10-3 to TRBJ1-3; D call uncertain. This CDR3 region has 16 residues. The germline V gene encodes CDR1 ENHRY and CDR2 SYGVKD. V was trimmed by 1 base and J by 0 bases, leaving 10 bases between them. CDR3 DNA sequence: TGTGCCATCAGTGAGTTAGGGCCTGGCTCTGGAAACACCATATATTTT. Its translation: CAISELGPGSGNTIYF.

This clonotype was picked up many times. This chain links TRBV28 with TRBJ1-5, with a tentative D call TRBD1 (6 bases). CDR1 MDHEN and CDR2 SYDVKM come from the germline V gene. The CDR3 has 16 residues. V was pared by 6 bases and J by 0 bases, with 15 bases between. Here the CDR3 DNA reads TGTGCCAGCAGATACGGGACACCGTATAGCAATCAGCCCCAGCATTTT. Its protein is CASRYGTPYSNQPQHF.

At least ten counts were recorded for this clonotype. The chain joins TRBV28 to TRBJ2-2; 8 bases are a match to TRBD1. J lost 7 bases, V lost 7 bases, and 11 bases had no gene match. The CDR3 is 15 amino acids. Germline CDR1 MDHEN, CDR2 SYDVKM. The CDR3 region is CASKTHAGGFGELFF. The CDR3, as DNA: TGTGCCAGCAAGACGCACGCAGGGGGCTTCGGGGAGCTGTTTTTT. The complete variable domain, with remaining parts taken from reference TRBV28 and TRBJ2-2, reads DVKVTQSSRYLVKRTGEKVFLECVQDMDHENMFWYRQDPGLGLRLIYFSYDVKMKEKGDIPEGYSVSREKKERFSLILESASTNQTSMYLCASKTHAGGFGELFFGEGSRLTVL.

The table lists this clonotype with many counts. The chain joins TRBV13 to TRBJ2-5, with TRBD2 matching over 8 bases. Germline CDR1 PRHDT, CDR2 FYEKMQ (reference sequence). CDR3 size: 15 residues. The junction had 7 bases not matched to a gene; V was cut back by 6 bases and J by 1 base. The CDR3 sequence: CASSGAGDGQETQYF. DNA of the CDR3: TGTGCCAGCAGTGGAGCGGGAGACGGCCAAGAGACCCAGTACTTC.

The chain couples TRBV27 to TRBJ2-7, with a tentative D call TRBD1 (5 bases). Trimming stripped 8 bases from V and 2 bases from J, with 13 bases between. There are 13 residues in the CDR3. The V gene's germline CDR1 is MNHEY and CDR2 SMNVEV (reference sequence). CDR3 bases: TGTGCCAGCGGTTCAGGGCGGCCCTACGAGCAGTACTTC. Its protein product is CASGSGRPYEQYF.

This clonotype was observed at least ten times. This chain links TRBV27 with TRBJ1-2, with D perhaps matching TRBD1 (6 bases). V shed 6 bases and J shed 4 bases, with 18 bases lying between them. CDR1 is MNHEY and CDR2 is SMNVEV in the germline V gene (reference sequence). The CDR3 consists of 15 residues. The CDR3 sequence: CASSPRTAPGYGYTF. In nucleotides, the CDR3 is TGTGCCAGCAGCCCGAGGACAGCCCCTGGCTATGGCTACACCTTC.

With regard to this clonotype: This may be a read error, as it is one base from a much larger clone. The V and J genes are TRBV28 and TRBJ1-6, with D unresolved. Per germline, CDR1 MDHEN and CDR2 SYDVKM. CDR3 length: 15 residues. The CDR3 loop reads CVSRPTTGPNSPLHF. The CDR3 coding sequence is TGTGTCAGCAGACCAACCACCGGCCCCAATTCACCCCTCCACTTT. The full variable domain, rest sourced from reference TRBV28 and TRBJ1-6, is DVKVTQSSRYLVKRTGEKVFLECVQDMDHENMFWYRQDPGLGLRLIYFSYDVKMKEKGDIPEGYSVSREKKERFSLILESASTNQTSMYLCVSRPTTGPNSPLHFGNGTRLTVT.

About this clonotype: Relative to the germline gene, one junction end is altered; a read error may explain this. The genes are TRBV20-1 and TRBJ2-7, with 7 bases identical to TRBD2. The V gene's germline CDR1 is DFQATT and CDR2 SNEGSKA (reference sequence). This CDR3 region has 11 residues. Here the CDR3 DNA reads TGCAGTGAGGCCCCTGGGGGGAGGGAGTTCTTC. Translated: CSEAPGGREFF.

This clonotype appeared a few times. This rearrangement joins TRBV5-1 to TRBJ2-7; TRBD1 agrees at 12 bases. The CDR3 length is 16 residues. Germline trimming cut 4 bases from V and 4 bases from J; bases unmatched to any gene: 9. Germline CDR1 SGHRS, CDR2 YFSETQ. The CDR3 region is CASSLASGQGAYEQYF. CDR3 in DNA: TGCGCCAGCAGCCTCGCATCGGGACAGGGGGCGTACGAGCAGTACTTC.

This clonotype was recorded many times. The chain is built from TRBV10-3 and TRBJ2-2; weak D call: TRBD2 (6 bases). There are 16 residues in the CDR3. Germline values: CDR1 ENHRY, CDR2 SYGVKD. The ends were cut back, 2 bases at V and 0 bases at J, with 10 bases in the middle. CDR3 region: CAISERASANTGELFF. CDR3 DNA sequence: TGTGCCATCAGTGAGAGGGCTAGCGCGAACACCGGGGAGCTGTTTTTT.

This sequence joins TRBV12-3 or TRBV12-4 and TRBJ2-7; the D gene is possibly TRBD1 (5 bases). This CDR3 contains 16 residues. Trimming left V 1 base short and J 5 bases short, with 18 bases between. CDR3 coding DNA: TGTGCCAGCAGTTTAGTAGGGGCAGGCCTCGAGGACGAGCAGTACTTC. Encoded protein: CASSLVGAGLEDEQYF.

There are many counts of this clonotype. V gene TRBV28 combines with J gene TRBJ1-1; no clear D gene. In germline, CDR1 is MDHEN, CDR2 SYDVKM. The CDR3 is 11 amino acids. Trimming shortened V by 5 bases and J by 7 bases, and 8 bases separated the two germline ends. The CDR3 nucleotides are TGTGCCAGCAGTATAGCCCTTGAAGCTTTCTTT. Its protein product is CASSIALEAFF.

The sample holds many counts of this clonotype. CDR3 sequence: CASSEPGQGAYEQYF. The CDR3 DNA follows: TGTGCCAGCAGTGAACCGGGACAGGGTGCCTACGAGCAGTACTTC. This rearrangement joins TRBV6-1 to TRBJ2-7; 9 nucleotides align to TRBD1. The CDR3 spans 15 residues. Germline CDR1 reads MNHNS; CDR2 reads SASEGT. V lost 2 bases, J lost 2 bases, and 4 bases stayed unmatched.

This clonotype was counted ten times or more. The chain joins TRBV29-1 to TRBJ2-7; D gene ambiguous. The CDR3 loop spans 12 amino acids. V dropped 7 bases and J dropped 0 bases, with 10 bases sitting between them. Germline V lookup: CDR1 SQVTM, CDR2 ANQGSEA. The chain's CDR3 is CSGGRSSYEQYF. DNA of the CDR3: TGCAGCGGAGGACGGAGCTCCTACGAGCAGTACTTC.

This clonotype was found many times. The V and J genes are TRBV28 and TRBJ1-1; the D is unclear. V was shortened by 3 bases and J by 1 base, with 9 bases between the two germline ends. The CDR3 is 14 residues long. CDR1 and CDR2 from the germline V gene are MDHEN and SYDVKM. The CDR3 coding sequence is TGTGCCAGCAGTTTCTTGAGCTCGAACACTGAAGCTTTCTTT. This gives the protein CASSFLSSNTEAFF.

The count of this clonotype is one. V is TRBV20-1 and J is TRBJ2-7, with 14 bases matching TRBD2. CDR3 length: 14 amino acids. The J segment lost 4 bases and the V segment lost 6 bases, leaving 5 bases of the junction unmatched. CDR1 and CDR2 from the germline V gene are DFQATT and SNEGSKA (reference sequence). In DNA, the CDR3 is TGCAGTGCGGAGGGACTAGCGGGAGATTACGAGCAGTACTTC. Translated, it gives CSAEGLAGDYEQYF.